This TCR beta chain is drawn from a study of T-cell reconstitution after alpha-beta-depleted transplantation in children. This clonotype has at least ten counts. Preparation of the TCRbeta library was carried out with unique molecular identifiers. From the PCR reads, TCRdb called clonotypes with MiXCR, one entry per CDR3 protein. The sample lists 250,000 to 300,000 distinct CDR3 sequences, approximately 9.8% occurring once. Germline V gives CDR1 KGHSH, CDR2 LQKENI. This CDR3 is built from 14 residues. With 3 bases removed from V and 0 bases from J, the gap between germline ends came to 5 bases. The sample consisted of PBMCs from the stem cell graft donor, taken from the stem cell graft. This clonotype was obtained from a human donor who donated a stem cell graft to a child with SCID. This chain joins TRBV18 and TRBJ2-2; possibly TRBD2 for D (5 bases). As DNA, the CDR3 is TGTGCCAGCTCACCCGGGGCGAACACCGGGGAGCTGTTTTTT. This sequence encodes CASSPGANTGELFF.